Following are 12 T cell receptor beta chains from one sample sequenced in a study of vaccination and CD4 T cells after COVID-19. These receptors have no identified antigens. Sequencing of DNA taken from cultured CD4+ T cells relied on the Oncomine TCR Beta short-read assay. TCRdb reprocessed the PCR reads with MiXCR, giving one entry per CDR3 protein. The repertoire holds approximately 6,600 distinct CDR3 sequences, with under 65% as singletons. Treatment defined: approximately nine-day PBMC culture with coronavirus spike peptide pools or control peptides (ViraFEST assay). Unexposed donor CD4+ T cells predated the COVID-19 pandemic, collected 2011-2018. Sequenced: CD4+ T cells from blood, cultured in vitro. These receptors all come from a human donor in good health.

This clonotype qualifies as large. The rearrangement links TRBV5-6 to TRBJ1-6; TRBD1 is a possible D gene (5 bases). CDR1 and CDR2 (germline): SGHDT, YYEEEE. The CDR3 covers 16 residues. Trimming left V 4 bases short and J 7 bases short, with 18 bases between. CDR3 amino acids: CASSTGRRGPNSPLHF. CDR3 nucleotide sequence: TGTGCCAGCAGCACGGGACGTCGGGGACCCAATTCACCCCTCCACTTT.

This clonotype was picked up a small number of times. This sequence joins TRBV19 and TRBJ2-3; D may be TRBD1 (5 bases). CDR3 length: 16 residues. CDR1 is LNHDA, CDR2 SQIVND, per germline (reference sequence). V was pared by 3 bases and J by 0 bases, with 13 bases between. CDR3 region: CASSISTGSSTDTQYF. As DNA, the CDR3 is TGTGCCAGTAGTATTTCCACAGGATCTAGCACAGATACGCAGTATTTT.

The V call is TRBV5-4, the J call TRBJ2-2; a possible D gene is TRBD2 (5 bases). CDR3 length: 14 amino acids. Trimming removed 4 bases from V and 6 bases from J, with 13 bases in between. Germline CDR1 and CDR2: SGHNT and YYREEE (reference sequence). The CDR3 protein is CASSNGRRAGELFF. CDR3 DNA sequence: TGTGCCAGCAGCAATGGAAGGCGGGCCGGGGAGCTGTTTTTT.

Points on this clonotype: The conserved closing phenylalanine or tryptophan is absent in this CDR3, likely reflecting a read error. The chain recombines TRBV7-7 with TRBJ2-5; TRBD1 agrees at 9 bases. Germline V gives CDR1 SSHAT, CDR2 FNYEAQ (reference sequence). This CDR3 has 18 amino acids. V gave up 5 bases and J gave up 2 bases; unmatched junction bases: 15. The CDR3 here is CASSRYARTGDWQETQYS. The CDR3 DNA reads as TGTGCCAGCAGCCGATACGCGAGGACAGGGGATTGGCAAGAGACCCAGTACTCC.

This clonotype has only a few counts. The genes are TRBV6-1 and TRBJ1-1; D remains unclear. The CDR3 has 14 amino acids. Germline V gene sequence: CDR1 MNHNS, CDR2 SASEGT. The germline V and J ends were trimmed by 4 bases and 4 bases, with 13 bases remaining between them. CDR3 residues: CASSAYKVRTEAFF. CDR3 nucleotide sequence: TGTGCCAGCAGTGCCTATAAAGTCCGCACTGAAGCTTTCTTT.

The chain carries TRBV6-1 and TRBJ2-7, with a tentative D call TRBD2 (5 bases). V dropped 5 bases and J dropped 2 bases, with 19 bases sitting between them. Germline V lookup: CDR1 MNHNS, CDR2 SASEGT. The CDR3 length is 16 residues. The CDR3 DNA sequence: TGTGCCAGCAGTAGACGGGTCGGGGAATCGGCCTACGAGCAGTACTTC. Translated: CASSRRVGESAYEQYF.

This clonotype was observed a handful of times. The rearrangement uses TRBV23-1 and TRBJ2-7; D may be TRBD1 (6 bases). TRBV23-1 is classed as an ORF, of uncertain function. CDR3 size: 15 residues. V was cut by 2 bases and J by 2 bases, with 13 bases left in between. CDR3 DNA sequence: TGCGCCAGCAGTCAAGGCTTACAGGGTGCCTACGAGCAGTACTTC. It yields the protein CASSQGLQGAYEQYF.

CDR3 sequence: CASSGPGLQQGVYGYTF. The CDR3 DNA is TGTGCCAGCAGCGGACCCGGCCTGCAACAGGGGGTCTATGGCTACACCTTC. This sequence joins TRBV2 and TRBJ1-2, with 8 positions matching TRBD1. CDR1 is SNHLY and CDR2 is FYNNEI in the germline V gene. J was trimmed by 4 bases and V by 6 bases; bases with no gene match: 16. This CDR3 spans 17 amino acids.

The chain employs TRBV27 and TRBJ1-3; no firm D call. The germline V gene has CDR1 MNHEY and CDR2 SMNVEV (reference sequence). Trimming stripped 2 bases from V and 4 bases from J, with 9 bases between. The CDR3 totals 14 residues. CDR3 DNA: TGTGCCAGCAGTTTAACAAGGTTCGGAAACACCATATATTTT. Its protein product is CASSLTRFGNTIYF.

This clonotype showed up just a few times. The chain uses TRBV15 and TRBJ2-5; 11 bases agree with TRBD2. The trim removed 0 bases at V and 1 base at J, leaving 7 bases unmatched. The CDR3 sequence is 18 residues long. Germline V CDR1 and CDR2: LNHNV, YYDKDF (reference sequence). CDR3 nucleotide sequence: TGTGCCACCAGCAGAGATGGGCCTAGCGGGAGGTCCCAAGAGACCCAGTACTTC. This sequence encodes CATSRDGPSGRSQETQYF.

CDR3 in amino acids: CASSSRFLDSNQPQHF. Written as DNA, the CDR3 is TGTGCCAGCAGTTCCAGGTTTCTCGATAGCAATCAGCCCCAGCATTTT. The chain recombines TRBV27 with TRBJ1-5; D remains ambiguous. The CDR3 contains 16 residues. Deletions cut 4 bases from V and 0 bases from J, with 13 bases between. Germline CDR1 and CDR2: MNHEY and SMNVEV (reference sequence).

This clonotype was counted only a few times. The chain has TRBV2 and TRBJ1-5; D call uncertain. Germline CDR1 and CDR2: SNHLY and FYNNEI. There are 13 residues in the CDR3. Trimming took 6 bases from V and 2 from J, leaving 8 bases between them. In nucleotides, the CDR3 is TGTGCCAGCAGCCATGATGGCAATCAGCCCCAGCATTTT. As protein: CASSHDGNQPQHF.